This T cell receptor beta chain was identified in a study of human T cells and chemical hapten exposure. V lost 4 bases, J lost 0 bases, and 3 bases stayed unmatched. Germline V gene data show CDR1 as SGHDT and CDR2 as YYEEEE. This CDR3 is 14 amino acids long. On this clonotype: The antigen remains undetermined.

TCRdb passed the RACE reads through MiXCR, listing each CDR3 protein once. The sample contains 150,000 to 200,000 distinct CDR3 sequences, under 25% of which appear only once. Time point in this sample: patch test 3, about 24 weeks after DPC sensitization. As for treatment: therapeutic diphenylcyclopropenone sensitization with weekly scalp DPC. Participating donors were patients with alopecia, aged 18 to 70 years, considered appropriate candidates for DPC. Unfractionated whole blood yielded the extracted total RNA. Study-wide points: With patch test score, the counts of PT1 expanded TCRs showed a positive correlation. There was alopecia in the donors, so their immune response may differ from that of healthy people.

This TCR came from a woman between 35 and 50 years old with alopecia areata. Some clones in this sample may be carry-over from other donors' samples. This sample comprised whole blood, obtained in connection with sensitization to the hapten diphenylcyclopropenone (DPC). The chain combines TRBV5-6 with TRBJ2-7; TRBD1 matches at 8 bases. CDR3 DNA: TGTGCCAGCAGCAGGGACAGGTCCTCCTACGAGCAGTACTTC. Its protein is CASSRDRSSYEQYF.